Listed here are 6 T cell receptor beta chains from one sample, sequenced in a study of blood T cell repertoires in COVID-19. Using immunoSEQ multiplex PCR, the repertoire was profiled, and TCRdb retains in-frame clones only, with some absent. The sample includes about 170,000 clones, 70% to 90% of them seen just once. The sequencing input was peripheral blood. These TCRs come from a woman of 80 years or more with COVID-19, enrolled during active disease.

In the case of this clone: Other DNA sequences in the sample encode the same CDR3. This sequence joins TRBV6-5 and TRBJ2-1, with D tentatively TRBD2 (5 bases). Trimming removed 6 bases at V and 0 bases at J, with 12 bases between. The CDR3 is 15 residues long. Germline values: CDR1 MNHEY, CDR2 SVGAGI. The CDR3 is CASSSSGSSYNEQFF. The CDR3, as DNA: TGTGCCAGCAGCTCCTCTGGGAGCTCCTACAATGAGCAGTTCTTC.

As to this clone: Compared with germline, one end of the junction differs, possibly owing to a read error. CDR3 loop: CDSSSSDRQGTNSPLHF. CDR3 coding DNA: TGTGACAGTAGTAGTTCGGATCGGCAGGGGACTAATTCACCCCTCCACTTT. V and J are TRBV19 and TRBJ1-6; TRBD1 might be the D (6 bases). This CDR3 is built from 17 residues. Germline CDR1 and CDR2: LNHDA and SQIVND (reference sequence).

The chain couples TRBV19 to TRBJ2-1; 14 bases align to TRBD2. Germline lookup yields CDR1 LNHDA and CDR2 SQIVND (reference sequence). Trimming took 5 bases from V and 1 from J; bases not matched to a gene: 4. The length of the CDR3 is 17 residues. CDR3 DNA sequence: TGTGCCAGTAGTCGGACTAGCGGGGGGATATCCTACAATGAGCAGTTCTTC. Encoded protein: CASSRTSGGISYNEQFF.

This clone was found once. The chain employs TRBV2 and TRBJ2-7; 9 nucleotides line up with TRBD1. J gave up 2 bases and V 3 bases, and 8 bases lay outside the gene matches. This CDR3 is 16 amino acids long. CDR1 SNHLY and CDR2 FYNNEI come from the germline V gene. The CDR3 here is CASSERRTGEPYEQYF. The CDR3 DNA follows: TGTGCCAGCAGTGAGAGGCGGACAGGGGAGCCCTACGAGCAGTACTTC. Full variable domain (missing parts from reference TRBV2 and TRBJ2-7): EPEVTQTPSHQVTQMGQEVILRCVPISNHLYFYWYRQILGQKVEFLVSFYNNEISEKSEIFDDQFSVERPDGSNFTLKIRSTKLEDSAMYFCASSERRTGEPYEQYFGPGTRLTVT.

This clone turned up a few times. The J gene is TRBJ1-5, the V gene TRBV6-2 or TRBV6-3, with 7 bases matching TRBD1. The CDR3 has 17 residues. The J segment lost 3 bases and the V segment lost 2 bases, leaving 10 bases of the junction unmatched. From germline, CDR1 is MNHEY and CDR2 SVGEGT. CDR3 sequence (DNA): TGTGCCAGCAGTTACCCTAGGACAGGCTTCAACAATCAGCCCCAGCATTTT. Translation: CASSYPRTGFNNQPQHF.

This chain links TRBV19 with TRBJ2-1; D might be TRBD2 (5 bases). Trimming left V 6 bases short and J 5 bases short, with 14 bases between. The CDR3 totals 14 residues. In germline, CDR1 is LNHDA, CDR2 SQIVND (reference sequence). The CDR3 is CASRDRTDNNEQFF. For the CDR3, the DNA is TGTGCCAGTAGAGACCGGACTGACAACAATGAGCAGTTCTTC.